One and the same sample provided the 19 T cell receptor beta chains below, sequenced in a study of regulatory T cells in long-lasting Graves disease. Sequencing libraries for TCR beta were prepared with iRepertoire HTBI primers and Arm-PCR of CDR3 regions. Each CDR3 protein is one row after TCRdb ran MiXCR on the multiplex PCR reads. The sample has a few hundred thousand distinct CDR3 sequences, roughly 23% seen once; the top ten hold about an eighth. Time point specified: persistent/refractory GD, antithyroid drugs over 5 years with positive TRAb. Extracted PBMC RNA gave rise to the TCR library. This sample comprised peripheral blood mononuclear cells (PBMCs), obtained when the disease was refractory, from a patient treated with antithyroid drugs. These receptors were collected from a female donor with Graves disease.

This clonotype turned up a few times. The chain uses TRBV30 and TRBJ1-1; TRBD1 might be the D (5 bases). Germline lookup yields CDR1 GTSNPN and CDR2 SVGIG (reference sequence). Trimming removed 0 bases from V and 4 bases from J, with 15 bases in between. The CDR3 runs 15 residues. The CDR3 is CAWSVIAGAVTEAFF. CDR3 DNA: TGTGCCTGGAGTGTAATTGCTGGGGCGGTCACTGAAGCTTTCTTT.

The chain is built from TRBV27 and TRBJ2-1; 11 positions match TRBD2. The CDR3 extends over 13 amino acids. In germline, CDR1 is MNHEY, CDR2 SMNVEV (reference sequence). V lost 7 bases, J lost 9 bases, and 5 bases stayed unmatched. The DNA for the CDR3 is TGTGCCAGCACCTTAGCGGGGGGGCTTGAGCAGTTCTTC. Translation: CASTLAGGLEQFF.

The V call is TRBV6-5, the J call TRBJ2-2; D perhaps matches TRBD1 (6 bases). The germline V gene encodes CDR1 MNHEY and CDR2 SVGAGI. The V end lost 2 bases, the J end lost 4 bases, and 11 bases lay between the germline ends. The CDR3 covers 15 residues. This CDR3 is CASSYGGPSTGELFF. DNA for the CDR3: TGTGCCAGCAGTTACGGGGGCCCAAGCACCGGGGAGCTGTTTTTT.

This clonotype was counted between two and nine times. The chain is built from TRBV11-3 and TRBJ1-1; TRBD1 might be the D (5 bases). Per the germline V gene, CDR1 is SGHNT and CDR2 is YENEEA. This CDR3 comprises 12 residues. V was trimmed by 2 bases and J by 10 bases, leaving 11 bases between them. DNA for the CDR3: TGTGCCAGCAGCTTAAGGGGAGGGGTAGCTTTCTTT. Amino acid sequence: CASSLRGGVAFF.

There are a few counts of this clonotype. The gene calls are TRBV19 and TRBJ2-2; D is perhaps TRBD2 (7 bases). Germline values: CDR1 LNHDA, CDR2 SQIVND (reference sequence). This CDR3 contains 14 residues. Trimming shortened V by 11 bases and J by 6 bases, and 19 bases separated the two germline ends. CDR3 amino acids: CALKGGEGAGELFF. DNA of the CDR3: TGTGCCCTAAAAGGAGGGGAGGGGGCCGGGGAGCTGTTTTTT.

For this clonotype: A much larger clone is a single base away; this may be a read error. V and J are TRBV7-2 and TRBJ1-2; no clear D. Germline V gives CDR1 SGHTA, CDR2 FQGNSA. CDR3 length: 14 residues. The germline V and J ends were trimmed by 4 bases and 0 bases, with 9 bases remaining between them. This chain's CDR3 is CASSSQLANYGYTF. Written as DNA, the CDR3 is TGTGCCAGCAGCTCCCAGCTAGCTAACTATGGCTACACCTTC.

The J gene is TRBJ2-7, the V gene TRBV9; D not certain. Germline assignment: CDR1 SGDLS and CDR2 YYNGEE. The CDR3 contains 12 residues. Trimming took 4 bases from V and 7 from J, leaving 12 bases between them. In DNA form, the CDR3 reads TGTGCCAGCAGCCCAACCACCGGGGAGCAGTACTTC. It is translated as CASSPTTGEQYF. Together with reference TRBV9 and TRBJ2-7, the CDR3 gives the full variable domain: DSGVTQTPKHLITATGQRVTLRCSPRSGDLSVYWYQQSLDQGLQFLIQYYNGEERAKGNILERFSAQQFPDLHSELNLSSLELGDSALYFCASSPTTGEQYFGPGTRLTVT.

This clonotype has just a few counts. V usage is TRBV28 and J usage is TRBJ1-2; D is possibly TRBD1 (5 bases). Trimming pared 5 bases from V and 5 bases from J, leaving 12 bases between. The CDR3 length is 13 residues. Looked up from germline, CDR1 is MDHEN and CDR2 is SYDVKM. CDR3 loop: CASSEHGGYGYTF. In DNA form, the CDR3 reads TGTGCCAGCAGTGAGCATGGGGGTTATGGCTACACCTTC.

This clonotype has just a few counts. The chain carries TRBV4-1 and TRBJ2-5, with 10 bases matching TRBD2. Per the germline V gene, CDR1 is MGHRA and CDR2 is YSYEKL. The junction had 7 bases not matched to a gene; V was cut back by 4 bases and J by 2 bases. The CDR3 totals 16 residues. The CDR3 sequence is CASSPSSGGAQETQYF. The CDR3, as DNA: TGCGCCAGCAGCCCTTCTAGCGGGGGCGCACAAGAGACCCAGTACTTC.

This clonotype occurred many times. The chain recombines TRBV28 with TRBJ2-2; either TRBD1 or TRBD2 may supply D (6 bases each). V gave up 5 bases and J gave up 5 bases, with 18 bases separating them. CDR3 size: 16 residues. The germline gives CDR1 MDHEN, CDR2 SYDVKM. The CDR3 loop is CASSIVKGGGTGELFF. CDR3 sequence (DNA): TGTGCCAGCAGTATCGTAAAGGGGGGCGGGACCGGGGAGCTGTTTTTT.

The chain joins TRBV4-3 to TRBJ2-1; the match to TRBD2 covers 8 bases. The CDR3 is made up of 15 amino acids. The germline gives CDR1 LGHNA, CDR2 YSLEER. J lost 4 bases, V lost 6 bases, and 8 bases had no gene match. The CDR3 sequence is CASSVTGGAYNEQFF. The DNA for the CDR3 is TGCGCCAGCAGTGTTACCGGGGGGGCGTACAATGAGCAGTTCTTC.

This clonotype was counted at least ten times. The genes are TRBV12-3 or TRBV12-4 and TRBJ2-2; TRBD2 is a possible D gene (6 bases). The CDR3 has 14 amino acids. The V and J ends lost 6 bases and 6 bases respectively, with 14 bases between them. This CDR3 reads CASRGSWGAGELFF. CDR3 DNA sequence: TGTGCCAGCAGGGGTAGCTGGGGGGCCGGGGAGCTGTTTTTT.

Regarding this clonotype: This clone may be a read error of a much larger clone one base away. Because the CDR3 is missing its conserved closing phenylalanine or tryptophan, this is likely a read error. This chain connects TRBV6-2 or TRBV6-3 to TRBJ1-2; TRBD1 matches 7 bases. V trimming: 6 bases; J trimming: 4 bases; junction bases outside the gene matches: 11. The CDR3 spans 15 residues. In germline, CDR1 is MNHEY, CDR2 SVGEGT. The CDR3 coding sequence is TGTGCCAGCAGACCCGGGACAGTAGAAGGCTATGGCTACACCCTC. Translation gives CASRPGTVEGYGYTL.

This clonotype came up many times. V and J are TRBV28 and TRBJ1-1; no firm D call. Germline CDR1 MDHEN, CDR2 SYDVKM. Trimming cost V 3 bases and J 1 base, with 6 bases left between them. CDR3 size: 13 residues. CDR3 sequence reads: CASSFSRNTEAFF. The DNA for the CDR3 is TGTGCCAGCAGTTTCTCGAGGAACACTGAAGCTTTCTTT.

This clonotype was found many times. The chain carries TRBV12-3 or TRBV12-4 and TRBJ2-2; D is uncertain. CDR3 length equals 14 residues. The V gene lost 6 bases and the J gene lost 0 bases, with 8 bases spanning the gap. CDR3 in amino acids: CASRSGSNTGELFF. CDR3 bases: TGTGCCAGCAGGTCCGGGTCGAACACCGGGGAGCTGTTTTTT.

The rearrangement links TRBV6-5 to TRBJ1-1; 8 bases align to TRBD1. Germline CDR1 reads MNHEY; CDR2 reads SVGAGI. The ends lost 0 bases at V and 0 bases at J; junction bases unmatched: 3. The CDR3 sequence is 16 residues long. The CDR3 spells CASSYSTGDLNTEAFF. Here the CDR3 DNA reads TGTGCCAGCAGTTACTCGACAGGGGATTTGAACACTGAAGCTTTCTTT.

The chain carries TRBV19 and TRBJ2-7; possibly TRBD2 for D (6 bases). The CDR3 sequence is 14 residues long. CDR1 LNHDA and CDR2 SQIVND come from the germline V gene (reference sequence). Trimming removed 5 bases at V and 4 bases at J, with 15 bases between. This chain's CDR3 is CASSARAGFYEQYF. The CDR3 DNA follows: TGTGCCAGTAGTGCGAGAGCGGGCTTTTACGAGCAGTACTTC.

A note on this clonotype: A much larger clone lies a single base off, so this may be a read error. The chain combines TRBV6-2 or TRBV6-3 with TRBJ1-2; the match to TRBD1 covers 7 bases. The CDR3 is 14 residues long. The germline V gene encodes CDR1 MNHEY and CDR2 SVGEGT. The CDR3 spells CASRTRDRTYGNTF. CDR3 nucleotides: TGTGCCAGCAGGACCCGGGACAGAACTTATGGCAACACCTTC.

This clonotype was found many times. The chain combines TRBV12-3 or TRBV12-4 with TRBJ1-1; perhaps TRBD1 as D (5 bases). Deletions cut 7 bases from V and 1 base from J, with 10 bases between. The CDR3 sequence is 13 residues long. The CDR3 region is CASTPRGNTEAFF. The CDR3 DNA is TGTGCCAGCACCCCAAGGGGGAACACTGAAGCTTTCTTT.